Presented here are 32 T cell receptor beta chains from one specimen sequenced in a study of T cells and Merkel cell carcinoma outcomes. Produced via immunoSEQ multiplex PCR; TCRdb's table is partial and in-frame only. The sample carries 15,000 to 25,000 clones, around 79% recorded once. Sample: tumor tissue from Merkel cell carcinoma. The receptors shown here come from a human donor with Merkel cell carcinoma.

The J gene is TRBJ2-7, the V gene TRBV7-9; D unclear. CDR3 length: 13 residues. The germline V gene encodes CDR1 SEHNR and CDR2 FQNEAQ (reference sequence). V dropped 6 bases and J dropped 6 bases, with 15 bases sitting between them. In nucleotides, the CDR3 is TGTGCCAGCAGACCAGTCGTTGGGTCCGAGCAGTACTTC. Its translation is CASRPVVGSEQYF.

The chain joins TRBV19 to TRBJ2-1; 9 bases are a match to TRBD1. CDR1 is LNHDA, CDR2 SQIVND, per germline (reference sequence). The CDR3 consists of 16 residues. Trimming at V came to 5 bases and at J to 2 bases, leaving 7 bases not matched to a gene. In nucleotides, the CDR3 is TGTGCCAGTAGTCACATCAACAGGGGGCCCTACAATGAGCAGTTCTTC. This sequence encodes CASSHINRGPYNEQFF.

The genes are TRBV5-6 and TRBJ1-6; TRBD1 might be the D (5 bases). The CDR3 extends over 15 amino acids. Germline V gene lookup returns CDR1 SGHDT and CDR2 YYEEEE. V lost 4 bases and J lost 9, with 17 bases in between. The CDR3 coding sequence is TGTGCCAGCAGCGGAGGGGACCGACGTACTTCACCCCTCCACTTT. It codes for CASSGGDRRTSPLHF.

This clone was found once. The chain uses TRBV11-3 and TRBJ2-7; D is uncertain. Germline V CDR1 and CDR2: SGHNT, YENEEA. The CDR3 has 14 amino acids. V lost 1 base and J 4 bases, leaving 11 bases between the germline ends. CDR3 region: CASSLGPPVYEQYF. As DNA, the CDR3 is TGTGCCAGCAGCTTAGGGCCTCCCGTTTACGAGCAGTACTTC.

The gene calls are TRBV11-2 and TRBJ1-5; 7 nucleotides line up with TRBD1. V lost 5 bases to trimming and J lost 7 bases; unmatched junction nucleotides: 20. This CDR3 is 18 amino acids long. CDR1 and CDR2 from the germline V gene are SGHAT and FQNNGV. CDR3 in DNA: TGTGCCAGCAGCCGCGGAATAAGGGACAGCTCGCTCCGGCAGCCCCAGCATTTT. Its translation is CASSRGIRDSSLRQPQHF. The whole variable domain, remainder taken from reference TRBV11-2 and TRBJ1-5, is EAGVAQSPRYKIIEKRQSVAFWCNPISGHATLYWYQQILGQGPKLLIQFQNNGVVDDSQLPKDRFSAERLKGVDSTLKIQPAKLEDSAVYLCASSRGIRDSSLRQPQHFGDGTRLSIL.

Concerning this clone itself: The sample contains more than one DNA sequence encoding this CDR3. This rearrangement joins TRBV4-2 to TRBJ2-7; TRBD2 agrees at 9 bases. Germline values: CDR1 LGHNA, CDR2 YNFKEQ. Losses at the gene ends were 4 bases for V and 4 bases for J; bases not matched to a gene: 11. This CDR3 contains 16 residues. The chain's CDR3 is CASSPTSSGINYEQYF. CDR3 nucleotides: TGTGCCAGCAGCCCTACCTCTAGCGGGATTAATTACGAGCAGTACTTC.

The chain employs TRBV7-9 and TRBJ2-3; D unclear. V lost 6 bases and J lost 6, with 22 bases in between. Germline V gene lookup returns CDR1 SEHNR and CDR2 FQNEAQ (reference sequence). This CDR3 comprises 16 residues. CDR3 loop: CASSPIVLGRRDTQYF. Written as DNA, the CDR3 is TGTGCCAGCAGTCCGATAGTTCTCGGTAGGCGGGATACGCAGTATTTT.

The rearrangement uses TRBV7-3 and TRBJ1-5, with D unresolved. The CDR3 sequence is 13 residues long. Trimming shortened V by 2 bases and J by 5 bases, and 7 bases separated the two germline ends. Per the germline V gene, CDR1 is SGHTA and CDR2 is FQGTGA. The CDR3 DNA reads TGTGCCAGCAGCTTAGAAGGGTATCAGCCCCAGCATTTT. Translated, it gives CASSLEGYQPQHF.

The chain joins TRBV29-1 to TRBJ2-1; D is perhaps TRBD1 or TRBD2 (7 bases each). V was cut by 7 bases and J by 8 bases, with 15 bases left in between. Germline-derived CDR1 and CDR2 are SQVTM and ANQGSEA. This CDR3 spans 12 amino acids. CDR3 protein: CSARRGRDEQFF. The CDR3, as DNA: TGCAGCGCTCGCAGGGGGAGGGATGAGCAGTTCTTC.

CDR3: CASSFRTSGGTDTQYF. For the CDR3, the DNA is TGTGCCAGCAGCTTTCGGACTAGCGGGGGTACAGATACGCAGTATTTT. V gene TRBV7-9 combines with J gene TRBJ2-3, with TRBD2 matching 13 bases. V shed 3 bases, J shed 3 bases, and the junction held 3 bases outside the gene matches. Germline CDR1 SEHNR, CDR2 FQNEAQ (reference sequence). The CDR3 has 16 residues.

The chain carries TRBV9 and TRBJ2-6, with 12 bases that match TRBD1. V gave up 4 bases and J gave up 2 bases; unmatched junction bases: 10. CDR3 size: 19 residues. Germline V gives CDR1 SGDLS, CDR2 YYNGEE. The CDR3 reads CASSSQTGTGGAGANVLTF. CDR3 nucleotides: TGTGCCAGCAGCTCTCAGACCGGGACAGGGGGCGCTGGGGCCAACGTCCTGACTTTC.

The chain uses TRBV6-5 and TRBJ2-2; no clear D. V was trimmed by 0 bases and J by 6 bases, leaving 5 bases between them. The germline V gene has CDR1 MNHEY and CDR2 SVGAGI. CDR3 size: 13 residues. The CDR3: CASSYSSSGELFF. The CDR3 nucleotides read TGTGCCAGCAGTTACTCGTCTTCCGGGGAGCTGTTTTTT.

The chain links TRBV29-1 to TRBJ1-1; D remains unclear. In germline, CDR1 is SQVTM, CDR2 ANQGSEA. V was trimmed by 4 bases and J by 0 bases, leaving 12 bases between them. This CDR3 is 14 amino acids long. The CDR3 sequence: CSVGLGSMNTEAFF. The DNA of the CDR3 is TGCAGCGTTGGACTGGGCAGCATGAACACTGAAGCTTTCTTT.

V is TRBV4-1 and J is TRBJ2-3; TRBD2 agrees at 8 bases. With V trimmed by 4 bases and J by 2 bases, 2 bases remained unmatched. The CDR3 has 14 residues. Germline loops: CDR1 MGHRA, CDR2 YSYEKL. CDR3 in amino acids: CASSLGGDTDTQYF. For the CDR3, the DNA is TGCGCCAGCAGCCTCGGGGGGGACACAGATACGCAGTATTTT.

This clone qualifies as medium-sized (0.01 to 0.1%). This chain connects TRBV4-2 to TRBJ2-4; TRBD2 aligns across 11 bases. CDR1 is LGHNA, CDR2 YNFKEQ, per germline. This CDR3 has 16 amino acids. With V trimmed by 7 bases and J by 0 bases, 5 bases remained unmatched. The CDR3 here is CASTPGTSGAKNIQYF. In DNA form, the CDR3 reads TGTGCCAGCACCCCCGGGACTAGCGGAGCCAAAAACATTCAGTACTTC.

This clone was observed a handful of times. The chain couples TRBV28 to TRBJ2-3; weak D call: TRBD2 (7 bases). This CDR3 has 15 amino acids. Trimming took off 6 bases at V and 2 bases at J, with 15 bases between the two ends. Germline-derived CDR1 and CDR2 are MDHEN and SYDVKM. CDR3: CASRTGGQNTDTQYF. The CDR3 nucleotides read TGTGCCAGCAGAACCGGGGGGCAAAACACAGATACGCAGTATTTT.

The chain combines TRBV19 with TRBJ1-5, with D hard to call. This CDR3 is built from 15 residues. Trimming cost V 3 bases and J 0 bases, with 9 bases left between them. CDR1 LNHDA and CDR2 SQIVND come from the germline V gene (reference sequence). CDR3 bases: TGTGCCAGTAGTATCCAGTTATATAGCAATCAGCCCCAGCATTTT. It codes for CASSIQLYSNQPQHF.

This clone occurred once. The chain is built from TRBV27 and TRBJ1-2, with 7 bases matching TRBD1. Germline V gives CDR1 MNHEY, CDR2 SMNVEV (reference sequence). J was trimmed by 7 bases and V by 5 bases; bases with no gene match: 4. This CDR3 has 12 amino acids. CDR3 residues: CASSQTGAGYTF. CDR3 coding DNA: TGTGCCAGCAGTCAAACAGGGGCTGGCTACACCTTC.

CDR3 in amino acids: CASSLAGLMTSGYTF. CDR3 DNA sequence: TGTGCCAGCAGCTTAGCCGGACTGATGACTAGTGGCTACACCTTC. The chain links TRBV7-2 to TRBJ1-2; no reliable D call. CDR3 length: 15 amino acids. The germline V and J ends were trimmed by 0 bases and 7 bases, with 15 bases remaining between them. The germline gives CDR1 SGHTA, CDR2 FQGNSA. Combining the CDR3 with reference TRBV7-2 and TRBJ1-2 gives the whole variable domain GAGVSQSPSNKVTEKGKDVELRCDPISGHTALYWYRQSLGQGLEFLIYFQGNSAPDKSGLPSDRFSAERTGGSVSTLTIQRTQQEDSAVYLCASSLAGLMTSGYTFGSGTRLTVV.

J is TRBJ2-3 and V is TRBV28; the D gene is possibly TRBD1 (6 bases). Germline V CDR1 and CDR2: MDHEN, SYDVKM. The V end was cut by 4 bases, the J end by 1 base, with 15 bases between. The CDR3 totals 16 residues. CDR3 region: CASSSQGGRGTDTQYF. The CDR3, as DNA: TGTGCCAGCAGTTCCCAAGGGGGTAGGGGCACAGATACGCAGTATTTT.

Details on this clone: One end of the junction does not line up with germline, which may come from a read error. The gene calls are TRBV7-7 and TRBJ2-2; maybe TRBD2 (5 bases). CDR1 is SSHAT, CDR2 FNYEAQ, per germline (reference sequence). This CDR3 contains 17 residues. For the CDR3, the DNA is TGTGCTAGCAGCTTACTAAGCGGATGGCCGAACACCGGGGAGCTGTTTTTT. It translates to CASSLLSGWPNTGELFF.

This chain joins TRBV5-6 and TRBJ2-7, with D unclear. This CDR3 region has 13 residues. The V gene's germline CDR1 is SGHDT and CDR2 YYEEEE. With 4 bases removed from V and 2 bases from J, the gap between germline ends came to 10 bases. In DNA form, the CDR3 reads TGTGCCAGCAGCCGATCCGACGCCTACGAGCAGTACTTC. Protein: CASSRSDAYEQYF.

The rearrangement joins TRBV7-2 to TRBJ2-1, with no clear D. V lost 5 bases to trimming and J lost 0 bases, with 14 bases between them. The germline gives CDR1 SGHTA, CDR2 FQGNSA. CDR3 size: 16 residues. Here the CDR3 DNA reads TGTGCCAGCAGCCCCCTCGACTTCGACTCCTACAATGAGCAGTTCTTC. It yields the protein CASSPLDFDSYNEQFF.

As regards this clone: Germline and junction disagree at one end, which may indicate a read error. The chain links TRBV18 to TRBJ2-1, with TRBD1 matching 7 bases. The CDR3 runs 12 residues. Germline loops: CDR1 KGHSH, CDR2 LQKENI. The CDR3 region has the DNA TGTGCCAGCTCAGGGTCGGAACAGGGGCTCCTCTTC. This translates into CASSGSEQGLLF.

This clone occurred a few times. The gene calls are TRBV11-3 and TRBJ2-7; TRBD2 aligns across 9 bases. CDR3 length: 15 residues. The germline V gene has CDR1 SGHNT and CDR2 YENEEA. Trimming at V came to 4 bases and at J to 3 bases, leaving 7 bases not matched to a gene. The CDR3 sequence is CASSSWTSDYYEQYF. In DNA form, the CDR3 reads TGTGCCAGCAGCTCCTGGACTAGCGATTACTACGAGCAGTACTTC.

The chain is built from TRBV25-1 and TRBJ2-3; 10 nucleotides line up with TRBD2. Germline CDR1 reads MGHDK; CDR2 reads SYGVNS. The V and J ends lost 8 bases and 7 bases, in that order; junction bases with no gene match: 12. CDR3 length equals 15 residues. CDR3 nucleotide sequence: TGTGCCAGCGGCATAAGCGGGGGGGCTATGAATACGCAGTATTTT. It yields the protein CASGISGGAMNTQYF.

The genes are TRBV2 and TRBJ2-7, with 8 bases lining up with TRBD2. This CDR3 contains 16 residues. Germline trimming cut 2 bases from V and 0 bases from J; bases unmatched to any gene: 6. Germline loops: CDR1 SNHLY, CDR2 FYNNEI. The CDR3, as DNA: TGTGCCAGCAGTGAAATGGCGGGGGGACCCTCCTACGAGCAGTACTTC. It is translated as CASSEMAGGPSYEQYF.

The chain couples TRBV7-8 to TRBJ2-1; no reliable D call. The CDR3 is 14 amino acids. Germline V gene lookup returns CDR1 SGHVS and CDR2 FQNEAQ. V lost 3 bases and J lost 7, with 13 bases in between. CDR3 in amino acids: CASSFPFPLNEQFF. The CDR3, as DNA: TGTGCCAGCAGCTTTCCCTTCCCCCTTAATGAGCAGTTCTTC.

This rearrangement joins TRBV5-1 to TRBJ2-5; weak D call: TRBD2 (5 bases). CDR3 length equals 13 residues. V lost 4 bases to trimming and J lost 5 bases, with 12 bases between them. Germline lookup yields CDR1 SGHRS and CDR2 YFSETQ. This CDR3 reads CASSPSLGETQYF. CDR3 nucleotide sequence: TGCGCCAGCAGCCCTAGCCTAGGCGAGACCCAGTACTTC.

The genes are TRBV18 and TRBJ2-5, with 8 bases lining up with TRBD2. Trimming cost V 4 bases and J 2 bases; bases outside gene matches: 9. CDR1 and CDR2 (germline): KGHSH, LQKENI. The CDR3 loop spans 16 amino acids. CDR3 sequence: CASSHTITGGQETQYF. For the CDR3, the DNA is TGTGCCAGCTCACACACAATTACGGGGGGGCAAGAGACCCAGTACTTC.

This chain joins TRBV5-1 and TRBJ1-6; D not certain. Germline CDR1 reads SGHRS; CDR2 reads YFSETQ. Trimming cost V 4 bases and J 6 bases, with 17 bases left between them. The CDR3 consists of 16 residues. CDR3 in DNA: TGCGCCAGCAGCCTCCTATACTGGGCCGCTAATTCACCCCTCCACTTT. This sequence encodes CASSLLYWAANSPLHF.

This CDR3 is CASSSRLGNQPQHF. CDR3 DNA: TGTGCCAGCAGTTCCAGGCTAGGCAATCAGCCCCAGCATTTT. The V and J genes are TRBV27 and TRBJ1-5; D ambiguous. CDR1 is MNHEY, CDR2 SMNVEV, per germline (reference sequence). The CDR3 runs to 14 residues. V gave up 4 bases and J gave up 2 bases, with 9 bases separating them.